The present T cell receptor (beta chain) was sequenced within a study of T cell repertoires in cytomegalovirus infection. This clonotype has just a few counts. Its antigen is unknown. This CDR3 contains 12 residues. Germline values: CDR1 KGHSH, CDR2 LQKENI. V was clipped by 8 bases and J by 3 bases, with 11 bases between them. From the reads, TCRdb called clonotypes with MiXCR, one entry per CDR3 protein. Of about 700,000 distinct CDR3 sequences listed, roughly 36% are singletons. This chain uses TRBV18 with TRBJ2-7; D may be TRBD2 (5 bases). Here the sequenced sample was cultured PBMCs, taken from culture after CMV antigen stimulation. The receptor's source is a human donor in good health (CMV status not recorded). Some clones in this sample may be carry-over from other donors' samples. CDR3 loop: CASAGLLYEQYF. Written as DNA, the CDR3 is TGTGCCAGCGCCGGACTCCTCTACGAGCAGTACTTC.